This T cell receptor (beta chain) came from a study of vaccination and CD4 T cells after COVID-19. Treatment here: roughly 10-day PBMC culture with coronavirus spike peptide pools or control peptides (ViraFEST assay). Sequencing of DNA taken from cultured CD4+ T cells relied on the Oncomine TCR Beta short-read assay. Each CDR3 protein is one row after TCRdb ran MiXCR on the PCR reads. The data hold about 18,000 distinct CDR3 sequences, with more than 55% observed a single time. With respect to this clonotype: Its antigen is as yet unknown.

Here the sequenced sample was CD4+ T cells from blood, cultured in vitro, taken before SARS-CoV-2 vaccination. This receptor was obtained from a human donor who had recovered from COVID-19.

CDR3 loop: CVIRGVLNTGELFF. CDR3 in DNA: TGTGTTATAAGAGGGGTTCTGAACACCGGGGAGCTGTTTTTT. The chain recombines TRBV6-1 with TRBJ2-2; D assignment may be TRBD1 or TRBD2 (5 bases each). This CDR3 is 14 amino acids long. Germline V gene sequence: CDR1 MNHNS, CDR2 SASEGT.